These 30 T cell receptor beta chains share one sample of origin, sequenced in a study of T cell responses to AZD1222 COVID-19 vaccine. The assay was immunoSEQ multiplex PCR, and TCRdb's table has in-frame clones only and misses some. The sample contains 150,000 to 200,000 clones, more than 75% of which appear only once. The sample here was peripheral blood, taken on day 0 of MenACWY control vaccination. The receptors were sampled from an adult in good health.

The rearrangement links TRBV6-5 to TRBJ1-3; a possible D gene is TRBD1 (5 bases). Deletions cut 5 bases from V and 2 bases from J, with 10 bases between. This CDR3 spans 14 amino acids. CDR1 MNHEY and CDR2 SVGAGI come from the germline V gene. The CDR3 region is CASSPGTTGNTIYF. As DNA, the CDR3 is TGTGCCAGCAGTCCGGGGACGACTGGAAACACCATATATTTT.

CDR3 bases: TGTGCCACCGGGGAGGGCAGGGACTACAATCAGCCCCAGCATTTT. Protein sequence: CATGEGRDYNQPQHF. The chain has TRBV15 and TRBJ1-5, with a possible D match to TRBD1 (5 bases). The CDR3 loop spans 15 amino acids. Trimming left V 8 bases short and J 3 bases short, with 17 bases between. CDR1 is LNHNV and CDR2 is YYDKDF in the germline V gene (reference sequence).

The rearrangement joins TRBV5-5 to TRBJ1-2; no firm D call. Germline-derived CDR1 and CDR2 are SGHKS and YYEKEE (reference sequence). Trimming shortened V by 0 bases and J by 4 bases, and 13 bases separated the two germline ends. The CDR3 is 15 residues long. CDR3 residues: CASSLELGRAYGYTF. CDR3 coding DNA: TGTGCCAGCAGCTTGGAGCTAGGGCGGGCCTATGGCTACACCTTC.

The chain joins TRBV15 to TRBJ1-2; D is unresolved. Trimming pared 3 bases from V and 4 bases from J, leaving 12 bases between. The CDR3 totals 14 residues. Germline values: CDR1 LNHNV, CDR2 YYDKDF (reference sequence). Written as DNA, the CDR3 is TGTGCCACCAGCAGGGACCCCGGGAGCTATGGCTACACCTTC. Translated: CATSRDPGSYGYTF.

The chain couples TRBV25-1 to TRBJ1-2, with a weak D call TRBD1 (6 bases). The CDR3 sequence is 13 residues long. V was pared by 6 bases and J by 6 bases, with 14 bases between. Germline lookup yields CDR1 MGHDK and CDR2 SYGVNS. CDR3 loop: CASSLQGINGYTF. The CDR3 coding sequence is TGTGCCAGCAGCTTACAGGGTATCAATGGCTACACCTTC.

This rearrangement joins TRBV3-1 (or the pseudogene TRBV3-2) to TRBJ1-4; the D is unclear. The CDR3 runs 16 residues. Germline loops: CDR1 LGHDT, CDR2 YNNKEL (reference sequence). Trimming took 0 bases from V and 2 from J, leaving 10 bases between them. DNA for the CDR3: TGTGCCAGCAGCCAAGATATTGGTCTTACTAATGAAAAACTGTTTTTT. Its protein product is CASSQDIGLTNEKLFF.

The chain couples TRBV6-5 to TRBJ1-4, with D possibly matching TRBD1 (6 bases). Germline lookup yields CDR1 MNHEY and CDR2 SVGAGI. This CDR3 is built from 14 residues. Trimming pared 6 bases from V and 4 bases from J, leaving 12 bases between. The CDR3 sequence: CASRPWTDNEKLFF. CDR3 sequence (DNA): TGTGCCAGCAGGCCGTGGACAGATAATGAAAAACTGTTTTTT.

This chain connects TRBV29-1 to TRBJ2-7, with TRBD2 identical over 9 bases. The CDR3 runs 13 residues. V lost 4 bases, J lost 5 bases, and 6 bases stayed unmatched. Germline assignment: CDR1 SQVTM and CDR2 ANQGSEA. The CDR3 is CSVVAGGTHEQYF. The CDR3, as DNA: TGCAGCGTTGTGGCGGGAGGGACCCACGAGCAGTACTTC.

This rearrangement joins TRBV2 to TRBJ1-6; weak D call: TRBD1 (5 bases). V lost 2 bases and J lost 7, with 12 bases in between. The germline V gene has CDR1 SNHLY and CDR2 FYNNEI. This CDR3 region has 15 residues. The CDR3 loop reads CASSESGAANSPLHF. CDR3 sequence (DNA): TGTGCCAGCAGTGAAAGCGGGGCCGCGAATTCACCCCTCCACTTT.

This chain uses TRBV5-4 with TRBJ2-2; the D call may be TRBD1 or TRBD2 (5 bases each). V lost 0 bases, J lost 6 bases, and 15 bases lay in between. Germline-derived CDR1 and CDR2 are SGHNT and YYREEE (reference sequence). The CDR3 is made up of 16 amino acids. The CDR3 loop reads CASSLAWDLTAGELFF. For the CDR3, the DNA is TGTGCCAGCAGCTTGGCATGGGACCTAACGGCCGGGGAGCTGTTTTTT.

The chain recombines TRBV27 with TRBJ1-5; D not resolved. Between the trimmed V and J ends, which lost 3 bases and 1 base, there was a span of 4 bases. The CDR3 has 13 residues. The V gene's germline CDR1 is MNHEY and CDR2 SMNVEV (reference sequence). As DNA, the CDR3 is TGTGCCAGCAGTTTGTCGAGCAATCAGCCCCAGCATTTT. Its protein product is CASSLSSNQPQHF.

The V call is TRBV7-9, the J call TRBJ2-3, with 13 nucleotides matching TRBD2. Germline CDR1 is SEHNR and CDR2 is FQNEAQ (reference sequence). This CDR3 has 16 amino acids. V lost 5 bases and J lost 2; bases outside the gene matches: 4. CDR3 bases: TGTGCCAGCAGCCCGGGACTAGCGGGGTACACAGATACGCAGTATTTT. Translated: CASSPGLAGYTDTQYF.

The CDR3 is CASSLPRGGSHISYNEQFF. CDR3 in DNA: TGCGCCAGCAGCTTGCCGCGGGGAGGGAGTCACATTTCCTACAATGAGCAGTTCTTC. The chain recombines TRBV5-1 with TRBJ2-1; 7 nucleotides line up with TRBD2. Germline CDR1 reads SGHRS; CDR2 reads YFSETQ. Trimming took 1 base from V and 1 from J; bases not matched to a gene: 14. The CDR3 loop spans 19 amino acids.

V gene TRBV29-1 combines with J gene TRBJ1-1; D is undetermined. Germline assignment: CDR1 SQVTM and CDR2 ANQGSEA. CDR3 length equals 10 residues. Deletions cut 6 bases from V and 7 bases from J, with 9 bases between. The CDR3 loop is CSVHFHEAFF. The CDR3 coding sequence is TGCAGCGTCCACTTTCATGAAGCTTTCTTT.

V usage is TRBV7-9 and J usage is TRBJ2-5, with D perhaps matching TRBD1 (6 bases). Germline CDR1 reads SEHNR; CDR2 reads FQNEAQ (reference sequence). The CDR3 is 14 residues long. V was cut by 5 bases and J by 2 bases, with 12 bases left in between. The CDR3 loop reads CASSEDRKQETQYF. The CDR3 nucleotides read TGTGCCAGCAGCGAAGACAGGAAGCAAGAGACCCAGTACTTC.

Only a few counts were recorded for this clone. The chain combines TRBV19 with TRBJ1-6; TRBD1 matches at 8 bases. Germline V lookup: CDR1 LNHDA, CDR2 SQIVND (reference sequence). Trimming cost V 4 bases and J 6 bases; bases outside gene matches: 5. The CDR3 has 15 residues. CDR3 residues: CASSTQGARNSPLHF. Here the CDR3 DNA reads TGTGCCAGTAGTACGCAGGGGGCGCGTAATTCACCCCTCCACTTT.

The count of this clone is one. V usage is TRBV29-1 and J usage is TRBJ2-3; D is uncertain. CDR1 is SQVTM and CDR2 is ANQGSEA in the germline V gene. V lost 7 bases and J 2 bases, leaving 13 bases between the germline ends. There are 13 residues in the CDR3. The CDR3 nucleotides read TGCAGCGCCCCCGAAGGTGACACAGATACGCAGTATTTT. Translated, it gives CSAPEGDTDTQYF.

The rearrangement links TRBV3-1 (or the pseudogene TRBV3-2) to TRBJ2-7, with 7 bases identical to TRBD1. CDR1 is LGHDT, CDR2 YNNKEL, per germline (reference sequence). J gave up 2 bases and V 4 bases, and 8 bases lay outside the gene matches. CDR3 length: 15 amino acids. The CDR3 nucleotides read TGTGCCAGCAGCCTCGACAGGGTGCGGACCTACGAGCAGTACTTC. This translates into CASSLDRVRTYEQYF.

The rearrangement uses TRBV5-1 and TRBJ2-3; tentative D call: TRBD2 (5 bases). V dropped 0 bases and J dropped 9 bases, with 11 bases sitting between them. CDR1 and CDR2 from the germline V gene are SGHRS and YFSETQ. The CDR3 extends over 13 amino acids. The DNA of the CDR3 is TGCGCCAGCAGCTTGGCCGGGATTGTCACGCAGTATTTT. Amino acids: CASSLAGIVTQYF.

The chain links TRBV5-1 to TRBJ1-1; D gene unclear. Germline values: CDR1 SGHRS, CDR2 YFSETQ. The CDR3 runs 14 residues. Trimming took 3 bases from V and 0 from J, leaving 9 bases between them. The CDR3 sequence: CASSSTALNTEAFF. CDR3 bases: TGCGCCAGCAGCTCCACAGCGTTGAACACTGAAGCTTTCTTT. The full variable domain, completed using reference TRBV5-1 and TRBJ1-1, is KAGVTQTPRYLIKTRGQQVTLSCSPISGHRSVSWYQQTPGQGLQFLFEYFSETQRNKGNFPGRFSGRQFSNSRSEMNVSTLELGDSALYLCASSSTALNTEAFFGQGTRLTVV.

The chain links TRBV5-4 to TRBJ2-3, with 8 bases aligning to TRBD1. The CDR3 loop spans 15 amino acids. V lost 3 bases to trimming and J lost 1 base; unmatched junction nucleotides: 4. CDR1 and CDR2 from the germline V gene are SGHNT and YYREEE (reference sequence). The CDR3, as DNA: TGTGCCAGCAGCTCCAGGGGGCCCGGCACAGATACGCAGTATTTT. As protein: CASSSRGPGTDTQYF.

This rearrangement joins TRBV5-1 to TRBJ1-4; TRBD1 matches at 7 bases. The CDR3 spans 13 residues. Trimming removed 5 bases from V and 8 bases from J; junction bases left unmatched: 6. In germline, CDR1 is SGHRS, CDR2 YFSETQ. This chain's CDR3 is CASRQDRVEKLFF. CDR3 coding DNA: TGCGCCAGCAGACAAGACAGGGTAGAAAAACTGTTTTTT. The entire variable domain, with the rest obtained from reference TRBV5-1 and TRBJ1-4, is as follows: KAGVTQTPRYLIKTRGQQVTLSCSPISGHRSVSWYQQTPGQGLQFLFEYFSETQRNKGNFPGRFSGRQFSNSRSEMNVSTLELGDSALYLCASRQDRVEKLFFGSGTQLSVL.

The gene calls are TRBV5-6 and TRBJ2-7; 8 bases agree with TRBD1. V was pared by 4 bases and J by 3 bases, with 6 bases of the junction left unmatched. CDR1 is SGHDT, CDR2 YYEEEE, per germline. The CDR3 has 14 residues. The CDR3 sequence: CASSPGQGDYEQYF. The CDR3 bases are TGTGCCAGCAGCCCCGGACAGGGTGACTACGAGCAGTACTTC.

This sequence joins TRBV7-9 and TRBJ2-4, with no clear D. Per the germline V gene, CDR1 is SEHNR and CDR2 is FQNEAQ (reference sequence). Trimming shortened V by 5 bases and J by 0 bases, and 8 bases separated the two germline ends. The CDR3 is made up of 14 amino acids. The CDR3 region has the DNA TGTGCCAGCAGCCCCGACCTAGCCAAAAACATTCAGTACTTC. Its translation: CASSPDLAKNIQYF.

The rearrangement links TRBV25-1 to TRBJ2-5, with TRBD1 matching over 7 bases. Germline V gene sequence: CDR1 MGHDK, CDR2 SYGVNS. V shed 1 base, J shed 5 bases, and the junction held 7 bases outside the gene matches. This CDR3 region has 15 residues. The chain's CDR3 is CASSESQGVWETQYF. The CDR3 DNA reads TGTGCCAGCAGTGAATCCCAGGGGGTATGGGAGACCCAGTACTTC.

V gene TRBV27 combines with J gene TRBJ2-1; the match to TRBD2 covers 7 bases. This CDR3 has 13 amino acids. The V segment lost 8 bases and the J segment 6 bases; nucleotides outside the gene matches: 7. CDR1 and CDR2 from the germline V gene are MNHEY and SMNVEV (reference sequence). This chain's CDR3 is CASVSSGLNEQFF. As DNA, the CDR3 is TGTGCCAGCGTATCTAGCGGCCTCAATGAGCAGTTCTTC.

About this clone itself: The DNA is left out, because the CDR3 cannot be placed on it with certainty; the CDR3 is given as TCRdb lists it. The chain has TRBV28 and TRBJ1-2; the D call in the table, TRBD1, was not verified against the DNA. CDR1 and CDR2 (germline): MDHEN, SYDVKM. The CDR3 spans 13 amino acids, including both terminal residues. The CDR3: CASSSSTDYGYTF.

This chain connects TRBV6-5 to TRBJ1-4; 8 bases agree with TRBD1. Germline CDR1 is MNHEY and CDR2 is SVGAGI. The CDR3 extends over 15 amino acids. V gave up 6 bases and J gave up 7 bases; unmatched junction bases: 10. CDR3 sequence reads: CASRRAGGATEKLFF. CDR3 DNA: TGTGCCAGCAGAAGGGCAGGGGGCGCAACTGAAAAACTGTTTTTT.

The V call is TRBV19, the J call TRBJ2-1; 9 bases map to TRBD2. Germline CDR1 and CDR2: LNHDA and SQIVND (reference sequence). The CDR3 sequence is 19 residues long. The V and J ends lost 3 bases and 1 base, in that order; junction bases with no gene match: 13. CDR3 protein: CASSIGGGGASRSYNEQFF. The CDR3 DNA follows: TGTGCCAGTAGTATCGGAGGCGGGGGGGCCTCCAGGTCCTACAATGAGCAGTTCTTC. The complete variable domain, with remaining parts taken from reference TRBV19 and TRBJ2-1, reads DGGITQSPKYLFRKEGQNVTLSCEQNLNHDAMYWYRQDPGQGLRLIYYSQIVNDFQKGDIAEGYSVSREKKESFPLTVTSAQKNPTAFYLCASSIGGGGASRSYNEQFFGPGTRLTVL.

This clone was counted a single time. The chain carries TRBV19 and TRBJ1-5; no firm D call. The V gene lost 3 bases and the J gene lost 3 bases, with 9 bases spanning the gap. The CDR3 runs to 14 residues. CDR1 and CDR2 (germline): LNHDA, SQIVND (reference sequence). CDR3 DNA sequence: TGTGCCAGTAGTATCGAGGGTAACAATCAGCCCCAGCATTTT. The encoded protein is CASSIEGNNQPQHF.